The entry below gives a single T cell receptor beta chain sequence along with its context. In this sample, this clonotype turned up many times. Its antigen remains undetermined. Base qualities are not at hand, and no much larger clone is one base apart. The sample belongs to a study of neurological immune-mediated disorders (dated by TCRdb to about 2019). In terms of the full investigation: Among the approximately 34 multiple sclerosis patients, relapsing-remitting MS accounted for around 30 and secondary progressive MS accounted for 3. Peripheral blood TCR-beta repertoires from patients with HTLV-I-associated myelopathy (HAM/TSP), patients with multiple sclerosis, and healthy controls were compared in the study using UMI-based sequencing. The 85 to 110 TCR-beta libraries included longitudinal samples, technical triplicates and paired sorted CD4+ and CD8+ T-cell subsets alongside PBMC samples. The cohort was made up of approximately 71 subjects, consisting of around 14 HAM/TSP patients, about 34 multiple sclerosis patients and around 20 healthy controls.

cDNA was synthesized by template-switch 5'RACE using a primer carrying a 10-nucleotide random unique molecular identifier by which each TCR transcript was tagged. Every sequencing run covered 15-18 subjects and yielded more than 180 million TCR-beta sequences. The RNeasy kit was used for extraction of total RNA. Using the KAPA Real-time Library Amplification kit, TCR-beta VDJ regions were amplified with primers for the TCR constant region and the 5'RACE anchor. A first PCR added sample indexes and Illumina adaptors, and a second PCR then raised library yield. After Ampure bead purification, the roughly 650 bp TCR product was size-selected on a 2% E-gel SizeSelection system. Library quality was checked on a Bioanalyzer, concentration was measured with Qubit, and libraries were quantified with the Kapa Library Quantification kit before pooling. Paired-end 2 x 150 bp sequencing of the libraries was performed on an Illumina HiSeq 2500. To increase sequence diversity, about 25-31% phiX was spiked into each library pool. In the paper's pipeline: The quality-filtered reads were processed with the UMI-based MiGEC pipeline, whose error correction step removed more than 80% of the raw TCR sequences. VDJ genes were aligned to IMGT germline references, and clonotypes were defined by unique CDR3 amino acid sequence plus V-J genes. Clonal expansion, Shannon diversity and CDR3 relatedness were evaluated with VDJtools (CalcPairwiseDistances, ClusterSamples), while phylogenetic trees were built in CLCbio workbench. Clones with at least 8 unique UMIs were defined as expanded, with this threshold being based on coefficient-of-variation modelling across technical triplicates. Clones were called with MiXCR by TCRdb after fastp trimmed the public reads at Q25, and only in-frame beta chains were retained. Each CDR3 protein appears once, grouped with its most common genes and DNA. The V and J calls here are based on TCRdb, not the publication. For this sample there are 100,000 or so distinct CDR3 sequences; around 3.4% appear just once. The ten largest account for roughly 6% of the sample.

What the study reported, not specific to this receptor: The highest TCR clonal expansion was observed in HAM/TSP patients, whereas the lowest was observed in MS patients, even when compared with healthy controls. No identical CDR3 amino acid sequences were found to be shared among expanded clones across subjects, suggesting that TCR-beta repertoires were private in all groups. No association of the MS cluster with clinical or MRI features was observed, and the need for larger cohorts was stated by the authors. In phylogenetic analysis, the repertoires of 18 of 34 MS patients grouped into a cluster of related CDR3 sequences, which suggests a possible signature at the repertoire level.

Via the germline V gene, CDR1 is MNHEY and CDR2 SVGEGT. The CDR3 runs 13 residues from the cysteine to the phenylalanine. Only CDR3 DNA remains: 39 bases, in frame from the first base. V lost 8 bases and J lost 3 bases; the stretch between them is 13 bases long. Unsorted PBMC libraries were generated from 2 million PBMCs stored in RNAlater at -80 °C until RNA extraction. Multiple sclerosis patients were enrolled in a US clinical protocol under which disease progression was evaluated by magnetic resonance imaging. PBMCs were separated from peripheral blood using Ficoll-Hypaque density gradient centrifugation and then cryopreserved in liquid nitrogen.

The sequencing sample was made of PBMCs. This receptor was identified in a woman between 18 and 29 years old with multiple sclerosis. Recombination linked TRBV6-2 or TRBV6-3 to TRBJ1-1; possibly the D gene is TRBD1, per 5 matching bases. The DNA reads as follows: TGTGCCAGCGGTCGCAGGGAGGACACTGAAGCTTTCTTT. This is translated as CASGRREDTEAFF.